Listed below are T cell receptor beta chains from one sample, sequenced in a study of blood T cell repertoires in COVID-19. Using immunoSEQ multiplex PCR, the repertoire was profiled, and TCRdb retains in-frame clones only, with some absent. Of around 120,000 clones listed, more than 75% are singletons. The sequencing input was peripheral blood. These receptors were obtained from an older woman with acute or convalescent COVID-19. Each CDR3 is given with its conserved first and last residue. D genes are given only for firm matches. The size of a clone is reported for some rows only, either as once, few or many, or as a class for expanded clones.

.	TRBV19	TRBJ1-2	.	TGTGCCAGTAGTCTAGGACAGTTCAACTATGGCTACACCTTC	CASSLGQFNYGYTF
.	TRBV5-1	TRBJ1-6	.	TGCGCCAGCAGCTTGGCGGGGTTGGATTCACCCCTCCACTTT	CASSLAGLDSPLHF
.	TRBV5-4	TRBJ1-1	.	TGTGCCAGCAGCTTGTTAGGGGACACGAACACTGAAGCTTTCTTT	CASSLLGDTNTEAFF
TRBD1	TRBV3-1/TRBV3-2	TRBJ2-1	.	TGTGCCAGCAGCCAAGATGGGACAGGGGGTCTCAATGAGCAGTTCTTC	CASSQDGTGGLNEQFF
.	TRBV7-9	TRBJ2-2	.	TGTGCCAGCAGCTTCCAGTCGGGCACCGGGGAGCTGTTTTTT	CASSFQSGTGELFF
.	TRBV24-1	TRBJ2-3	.	TGTGCCACCAGTTTCCTAGATACGCAGTATTTT	CATSFLDTQYF
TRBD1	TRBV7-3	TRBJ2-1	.	TGTGCCAGCAGCTACCTTGGGACAGGGGGCTCCTACAATGAGCAGTTCTTC	CASSYLGTGGSYNEQFF
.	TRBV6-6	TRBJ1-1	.	TGTGCCAGCAGTTACGGCTCCATGAACACTGAAGCTTTCTTT	CASSYGSMNTEAFF
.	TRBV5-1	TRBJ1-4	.	TGCGCCAGCAGCTTGGGACAGGCGCGTGAAAAACTGTTTTTT	CASSLGQAREKLFF
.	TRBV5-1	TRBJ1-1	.	TGCGCCAGCAGCTTTTCACAGGGGAACACTGAAGCTTTCTTT	CASSFSQGNTEAFF
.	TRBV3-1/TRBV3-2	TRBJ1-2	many	TGTGCCAGCAGCCAGGGAGGGAAGGGCTACACCTTC	CASSQGGKGYTF
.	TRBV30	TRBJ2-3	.	TGTGCCTGGAGCTCTGCTCCGGGGAGTGGGGCAGATACGCAGTATTTT	CAWSSAPGSGADTQYF
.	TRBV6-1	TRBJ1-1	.	TGTGCCAGCAGTGAAAGTTGGGCAAACACTGAAGCTTTCTTT	CASSESWANTEAFF
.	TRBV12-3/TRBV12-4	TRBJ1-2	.	TGTGCCAGCAGTCCAAGGGGGACAGGCTACACCTTC	CASSPRGTGYTF
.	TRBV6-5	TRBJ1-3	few	TGTGCCAGCAGTTCCACAGTCCTCTCTGGAAACACCATATATTTT	CASSSTVLSGNTIYF
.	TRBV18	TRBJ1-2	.	TGTGCCAGCTCACCGGACAAGAACTATGGCTACACCTTC	CASSPDKNYGYTF
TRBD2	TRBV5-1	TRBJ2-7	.	TGCGCCAGCAGCTTTTGGGCTAGCGGGGGCTCGGGCGAGCAGTACTTC	CASSFWASGGSGEQYF
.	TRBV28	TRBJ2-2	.	TGTGCCAGCAGTTTATCTGGGACAAACACCGGGGAGCTGTTTTTT	CASSLSGTNTGELFF
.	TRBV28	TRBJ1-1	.	TGTGCCAGCAGTTTGGGCCAGCCAGGGAACACTGAAGCTTTCTTT	CASSLGQPGNTEAFF
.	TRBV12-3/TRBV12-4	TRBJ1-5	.	TGTGCCACCTTAAGGGGGTATAATCAGCCCCAGCATTTT	CATLRGYNQPQHF
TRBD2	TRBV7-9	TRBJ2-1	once	TGTGCCACCACGAAGTTCGGGTCGGGGGGGCGGTCGCAGTTCTTC	CATTKFGSGGRSQFF
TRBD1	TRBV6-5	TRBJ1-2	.	TGTGCCAGCAGGATCGGGACAGGGAACTATGGCTACACCTTC	CASRIGTGNYGYTF
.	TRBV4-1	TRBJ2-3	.	TGCGCCAGCAGCCAGGGGGGAAGGACAGGAGGCACAGATACGCAGTATTTT	CASSQGGRTGGTDTQYF
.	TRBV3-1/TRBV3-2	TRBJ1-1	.	TGTGCCAGCAGCCAAGGCGCCACTGAAGCTTTCTTT	CASSQGATEAFF
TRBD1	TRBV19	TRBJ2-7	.	TGTGCCAGTAGTCACCTGGGGACAGGGAGGGGCGAGCAGTACTTC	CASSHLGTGRGEQYF
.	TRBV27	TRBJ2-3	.	TGTGCCAGCAGTTTATTATCGCGTGGCACAGATACGCAGTATTTT	CASSLLSRGTDTQYF
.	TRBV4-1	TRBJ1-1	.	TGCGCCAGCAGCCAAGAACGGCGGCACGGGAACACTGAAGCTTTCTTT	CASSQERRHGNTEAFF
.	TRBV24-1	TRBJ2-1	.	TGTGCCACCAGTCCCGGGACTCCCAATGAGCAGTTCTTC	CATSPGTPNEQFF
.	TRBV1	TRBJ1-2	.	TGCACCAGCAGCCACCCAGGGTTCCGTGGCTACACCTTC	CTSSHPGFRGYTF
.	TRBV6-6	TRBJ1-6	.	TGTGCCAGCACCACAGGGAGTCGGGGCGGGCCACCCCTCCACTTT	CASTTGSRGGPPLHF
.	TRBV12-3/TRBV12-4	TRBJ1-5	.	TGTGCCAGTCGAGGGTTCCCTAATCAGCCCCAGCATTTT	CASRGFPNQPQHF
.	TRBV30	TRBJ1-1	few	TGTGCCTGGAATAGGGGGAGCACTGAAGCTTTCTTT	CAWNRGSTEAFF